A single sample gave rise to the 29 T cell receptor beta chains below, sequenced in a study of T-cell memory formation after mild COVID-19. In TCRdb, the 5' RACE reads were re-called with MiXCR into one record per CDR3 protein. The sample gives about 320,000 distinct CDR3 sequences, 13% to 15% of which show up once; roughly 23% is in the top ten. Material for sequencing was PBMCs or a T cell subset sorted from them (not recorded which). Receptors were obtained from a man younger than 30 who had mild COVID-19 (a few samples of this study predate the infection). Cell type and time point are not known.

The rearrangement uses TRBV5-1 and TRBJ1-1, with D perhaps TRBD1 (6 bases). CDR1 is SGHRS and CDR2 is YFSETQ in the germline V gene. V gave up 1 base and J gave up 1 base, with 11 bases separating them. This CDR3 spans 15 amino acids. CDR3 amino acids: CASSLMGAGNTEAFF. The CDR3 coding sequence is TGCGCCAGCAGCTTGATGGGGGCCGGGAACACTGAAGCTTTCTTT.

This clonotype was found many times. The chain uses TRBV4-1 and TRBJ2-2; TRBD1 aligns across 9 bases. This CDR3 is 16 amino acids long. Germline V gene lookup returns CDR1 MGHRA and CDR2 YSYEKL. The ends lost 4 bases at V and 4 bases at J; junction bases unmatched: 7. CDR3 DNA sequence: TGCGCCAGCAGCCCGTCGGGGACAGGGCTCACCGGGGAGCTGTTTTTT. Its protein is CASSPSGTGLTGELFF.

Only a few counts were recorded for this clonotype. The chain links TRBV5-1 to TRBJ1-6; D uncertain. Per the germline V gene, CDR1 is SGHRS and CDR2 is YFSETQ. The CDR3 covers 14 residues. The V end lost 3 bases, the J end lost 9 bases, and 13 bases lay between the germline ends. The CDR3 nucleotides are TGCGCCAGCAGCTACCAGAGTTTGGGTTCACCCCTCCACTTT. Protein product: CASSYQSLGSPLHF.

This clonotype was seen a few times. The chain carries TRBV20-1 and TRBJ2-3, with D tentatively TRBD2 (7 bases). Germline CDR1 reads DFQATT; CDR2 reads SNEGSKA (reference sequence). CDR3 length: 13 amino acids. Between the trimmed V and J ends, which lost 3 bases and 2 bases, there was a span of 9 bases. The CDR3 protein is CSASGGPTDTQYF. CDR3 nucleotides: TGCAGTGCTAGCGGGGGGCCCACAGATACGCAGTATTTT.

The chain recombines TRBV20-1 with TRBJ2-7, with a weak D call TRBD2 (6 bases). Trimming stripped 3 bases from V and 2 bases from J, with 14 bases between. Germline V lookup: CDR1 DFQATT, CDR2 SNEGSKA (reference sequence). This CDR3 region has 14 residues. CDR3 in DNA: TGCAGTGCTAGTATCCAGCGGGCTACCTACGAGCAGTACTTC. Translation: CSASIQRATYEQYF.

This clonotype was seen only a few times. The CDR3 DNA follows: TGTGCCAGCAGCTTAGTCCGGGGAACGTACGAGCAGTACTTC. Its protein product is CASSLVRGTYEQYF. The genes are TRBV11-2 and TRBJ2-7, with D tentatively TRBD2 (5 bases). CDR3 size: 14 residues. The germline V gene has CDR1 SGHAT and CDR2 FQNNGV. The ends were cut back, 1 base at V and 4 bases at J, with 11 bases in the middle.

This clonotype turned up a few times. The genes are TRBV12-3 or TRBV12-4 and TRBJ1-1, with TRBD1 as a possible D gene (5 bases). Trimming removed 3 bases from V and 1 base from J, with 6 bases in between. The CDR3 sequence is 13 residues long. CDR3: CASSFRANTEAFF. CDR3 DNA: TGTGCCAGCAGTTTCAGGGCGAACACTGAAGCTTTCTTT.

The rearrangement uses TRBV6-5 and TRBJ1-6, with D tentatively TRBD1 (5 bases). The germline CDR1 and CDR2 sequences are MNHEY and SVGAGI. The V end was cut by 2 bases, the J end by 8 bases, with 13 bases between. This CDR3 is built from 15 residues. The CDR3 DNA is TGTGCCAGCAGTTACGGCGCCCGAGGGGATTCACCCCTCCACTTT. Residues: CASSYGARGDSPLHF.

The genes are TRBV5-4 and TRBJ1-1; D may be TRBD1 (5 bases). This CDR3 region has 13 residues. Germline V gene lookup returns CDR1 SGHNT and CDR2 YYREEE (reference sequence). The V end was cut by 4 bases, the J end by 6 bases, with 13 bases between. The CDR3 DNA is TGTGCCAGCAGCCCGGTAGGGGAAGCTGAAGCTTTCTTT. This sequence encodes CASSPVGEAEAFF.

A few counts support this clonotype. The chain combines TRBV7-2 with TRBJ2-3; 8 bases agree with TRBD2. The junction had 2 bases not matched to a gene; V was cut back by 8 bases and J by 7 bases. The CDR3 has 11 residues. Germline assignment: CDR1 SGHTA and CDR2 FQGNSA. The CDR3 DNA reads TGTGCCAGCCGGGGGGGATATACGCAGTATTTT. It specifies CASRGGYTQYF.

V usage is TRBV9 and J usage is TRBJ2-1; D unresolved. The CDR3 has 12 residues. Trimming removed 0 bases at V and 13 bases at J, with 11 bases between. The germline V gene encodes CDR1 SGDLS and CDR2 YYNGEE. The CDR3 nucleotides are TGTGCCAGCAGCGTAGGATCAATGTCCCAGTTCTTC. It specifies CASSVGSMSQFF.

A few counts support this clonotype. This sequence joins TRBV5-6 and TRBJ1-1; 7 bases fit TRBD1. The germline V gene has CDR1 SGHDT and CDR2 YYEEEE. J gave up 1 base and V 7 bases, and 4 bases lay outside the gene matches. The CDR3 is 13 amino acids. This CDR3 reads CASQGGTNTEAFF. The CDR3 DNA is TGTGCCAGCCAGGGGGGGACGAACACTGAAGCTTTCTTT.

The CDR3 nucleotides are TGCGCCAGCGGGATGGAAGCGCTCCAAGAGACCCAGTACTTC. As protein: CASGMEALQETQYF. J is TRBJ2-5 and V is TRBV4-1; no firm D call. CDR3 length: 14 residues. Germline V lookup: CDR1 MGHRA, CDR2 YSYEKL. V gave up 8 bases and J gave up 1 base, with 14 bases separating them.

The V call is TRBV7-3, the J call TRBJ2-2; D call uncertain. There are 17 residues in the CDR3. V dropped 2 bases and J dropped 0 bases, with 13 bases sitting between them. Per the germline V gene, CDR1 is SGHTA and CDR2 is FQGTGA. CDR3 nucleotide sequence: TGTGCCAGCAGCTTATCCCGCGACGTCGCGAACACCGGGGAGCTGTTTTTT. Translated: CASSLSRDVANTGELFF.

This clonotype has a handful of counts. At one of its ends the junction is not consistent with the germline gene, which may arise from a read error. The chain joins TRBV20-1 to TRBJ1-3; 7 positions agree with TRBD1. Germline V gene lookup returns CDR1 DFQATT and CDR2 SNEGSKA (reference sequence). CDR3 length equals 14 residues. The chain's CDR3 is CSARDGTVLNTIYF. For the CDR3, the DNA is TGCAGTGCTCGAGATGGGACAGTCTTAAACACCATATATTTT.

Only a few counts were recorded for this clonotype. The chain combines TRBV28 with TRBJ2-7, with D possibly matching TRBD1 (6 bases). This CDR3 comprises 15 residues. V lost 4 bases and J lost 7, with 20 bases in between. CDR1 MDHEN and CDR2 SYDVKM come from the germline V gene. CDR3 DNA: TGTGCCAGCAGTTCGAAAGGGCAGGGGTTGAGGGAGCAGTACGTC. Translating gives CASSSKGQGLREQYV.

The chain couples TRBV7-2 to TRBJ2-1, with 9 nucleotides matching TRBD2. Trimming cost V 5 bases and J 6 bases; bases outside gene matches: 11. Germline CDR1 and CDR2: SGHTA and FQGNSA. The length of the CDR3 is 16 residues. The CDR3, as DNA: TGTGCCAGCAGCCCTAGTGCGGGGGGGCCTGTCAATGAGCAGTTCTTC. It yields the protein CASSPSAGGPVNEQFF.

This clonotype was seen more than once but under ten times. The V and J genes are TRBV7-3 and TRBJ2-5; D ambiguous. Germline CDR1 and CDR2: SGHTA and FQGTGA. The CDR3 spans 13 residues. V was clipped by 4 bases and J by 2 bases, with 8 bases between them. The CDR3 here is CASSSSMQETQYF. The CDR3 DNA sequence: TGTGCCAGCAGCTCATCCATGCAAGAGACCCAGTACTTC. The variable domain in full, with the rest retrieved from reference TRBV7-3 and TRBJ2-5, is GAGVSQTPSNKVTEKGKYVELRCDPISGHTALYWYRQSLGQGPEFLIYFQGTGAADDSGLPNDRFFAVRPEGSVSTLKIQRTERGDSAVYLCASSSSMQETQYFGPGTRLLVL.

This rearrangement joins TRBV19 to TRBJ2-3; TRBD1 aligns across 9 bases. From germline, CDR1 is LNHDA and CDR2 SQIVND (reference sequence). V shed 7 bases, J shed 0 bases, and the junction held 2 bases outside the gene matches. The CDR3 runs 14 residues. The CDR3: CASMDRGSTDTQYF. In DNA, the CDR3 is TGTGCCAGTATGGACAGGGGCAGCACAGATACGCAGTATTTT.

The J gene is TRBJ1-2, the V gene TRBV5-1; maybe TRBD1 (6 bases). With 6 bases removed from V and 0 bases from J, the gap between germline ends came to 12 bases. The length of the CDR3 is 14 residues. In germline, CDR1 is SGHRS, CDR2 YFSETQ. The CDR3 spells CASKVGHSNYGYTF. As DNA, the CDR3 is TGCGCCAGCAAAGTGGGACACTCTAACTATGGCTACACCTTC. The full variable domain, its missing parts supplied by reference TRBV5-1 and TRBJ1-2, is KAGVTQTPRYLIKTRGQQVTLSCSPISGHRSVSWYQQTPGQGLQFLFEYFSETQRNKGNFPGRFSGRQFSNSRSEMNVSTLELGDSALYLCASKVGHSNYGYTFGSGTRLTVV.

The rearrangement links TRBV9 to TRBJ1-5, with D possibly matching TRBD1 (6 bases). V lost 4 bases to trimming and J lost 7 bases, with 15 bases between them. This CDR3 is built from 14 residues. Germline V CDR1 and CDR2: SGDLS, YYNGEE. CDR3 residues: CASSLWGGEQPQHF. For the CDR3, the DNA is TGTGCCAGCAGCCTATGGGGGGGCGAGCAGCCCCAGCATTTT.

The chain uses TRBV9 and TRBJ2-5; 9 nucleotides match TRBD2. J gave up 4 bases and V 0 bases, and 10 bases lay outside the gene matches. The CDR3 runs 17 residues. Germline CDR1 SGDLS, CDR2 YYNGEE. The CDR3 region has the DNA TGTGCCAGCAGCGTAGGAGCGGGTAGCGGGGGATCAGAGACCCAGTACTTC. Translating gives CASSVGAGSGGSETQYF.

This clonotype was picked up a small number of times. The chain couples TRBV6-5 to TRBJ2-5, with D unclear. This CDR3 comprises 13 residues. V lost 7 bases and J lost 5, with 14 bases in between. Per the germline V gene, CDR1 is MNHEY and CDR2 is SVGAGI. CDR3 bases: TGTGCCAGCACGCGAGATTTGCGGGAGACCCAGTACTTC. Amino acid sequence: CASTRDLRETQYF.

This clonotype has only a few counts. The chain carries TRBV12-3 or TRBV12-4 and TRBJ2-5, with 9 bases aligning to TRBD1. This CDR3 contains 13 residues. Losses at the gene ends were 4 bases for V and 6 bases for J; bases not matched to a gene: 3. The CDR3 DNA follows: TGTGCCAGCAGTTCCGACAGGGGGAAGACCCAGTACTTC. Its protein is CASSSDRGKTQYF.

This clonotype was counted between two and nine times. The chain recombines TRBV29-1 with TRBJ1-2; the D gene is possibly TRBD1 (6 bases). Per the germline V gene, CDR1 is SQVTM and CDR2 is ANQGSEA. The CDR3 extends over 13 amino acids. Trimming removed 1 base from V and 5 bases from J, with 11 bases in between. The CDR3 loop reads CSVEVGRGYGYTF. The CDR3 region has the DNA TGCAGCGTTGAAGTAGGCAGGGGATATGGCTACACCTTC.

This clonotype was counted a few times. The chain employs TRBV2 and TRBJ2-1, with TRBD2 identical over 16 bases. V lost 6 bases and J lost 6; bases outside the gene matches: 2. Germline CDR1 is SNHLY and CDR2 is FYNNEI. The CDR3 loop spans 15 amino acids. This CDR3 is CASRGTSGGANEQFF. For the CDR3, the DNA is TGTGCCAGCAGAGGGACTAGCGGGGGGGCCAATGAGCAGTTCTTC.

A few counts support this clonotype. The chain couples TRBV4-3 to TRBJ2-7, with D perhaps TRBD1 (5 bases). Per the germline V gene, CDR1 is LGHNA and CDR2 is YSLEER. The CDR3 runs 13 residues. The ends were cut back, 4 bases at V and 4 bases at J, with 11 bases in the middle. In DNA form, the CDR3 reads TGCGCCAGCAGCCCAGGGAAGGGATACGAGCAGTACTTC. Protein product: CASSPGKGYEQYF.

This clonotype showed up many times. The rearrangement links TRBV5-1 to TRBJ2-5, with D unclear. Looked up from germline, CDR1 is SGHRS and CDR2 is YFSETQ. The CDR3 spans 15 residues. The ends were cut back, 0 bases at V and 3 bases at J, with 12 bases in the middle. CDR3 coding DNA: TGCGCCAGCAGCTTGGCAGGCATCCATGAAGAGACCCAGTACTTC. It encodes CASSLAGIHEETQYF.

This clonotype has just a few counts. The rearrangement links TRBV15 to TRBJ2-4, with 10 bases aligning to TRBD1. CDR3 length: 15 residues. Per the germline V gene, CDR1 is LNHNV and CDR2 is YYDKDF (reference sequence). Unmatched junction bases numbered 5, after V lost 4 bases and J lost 5 bases. The CDR3: CATSTAGTGENIQYF. Written as DNA, the CDR3 is TGTGCCACCAGCACAGCCGGGACAGGGGAAAACATTCAGTACTTC.